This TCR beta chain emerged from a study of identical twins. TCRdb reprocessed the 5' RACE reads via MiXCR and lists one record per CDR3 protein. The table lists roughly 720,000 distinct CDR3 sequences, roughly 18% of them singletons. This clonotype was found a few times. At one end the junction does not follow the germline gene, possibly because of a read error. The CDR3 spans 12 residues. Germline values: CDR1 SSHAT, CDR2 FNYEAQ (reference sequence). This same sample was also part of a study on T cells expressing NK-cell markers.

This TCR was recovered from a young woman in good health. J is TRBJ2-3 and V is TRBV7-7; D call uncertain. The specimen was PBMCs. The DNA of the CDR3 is TGTGCTAGCACCCCCCTGGGGGATACGCAGTATTTT. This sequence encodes CASTPLGDTQYF.